This passage covers 15 T cell receptor beta chains from one sample sequenced in a study of T cells in Graves' hyperthyroidism and ophthalmopathy. RNA transcripts yielded amplified TCR beta CDR3 regions. The study used the HTBI primer set for a first-round RT-PCR of the TCR CDR3. MiXCR, run by TCRdb on the multiplex PCR reads, gives a single entry per CDR3 protein. The data show over 350,000 distinct CDR3 sequences, around 15% seen once. The sequenced sample was blood. Source of these receptors: a man aged 18 to 29 with Graves' ophthalmopathy.

This clonotype was counted ten times or more. The chain is built from TRBV2 and TRBJ1-5; D gene unclear. V was cut by 2 bases and J by 7 bases, with 12 bases left in between. The CDR3 extends over 14 amino acids. The germline V gene encodes CDR1 SNHLY and CDR2 FYNNEI. The CDR3, as DNA: TGTGCCAGCAGTGAATCAGAGGAGTGGCAGCCCCAGCATTTT. Its protein is CASSESEEWQPQHF.

CDR3 residues: CASTYYGAIKSGANVLTF. The CDR3 nucleotides read TGTGCCAGCACCTATTACGGGGCCATCAAGTCTGGGGCCAACGTCCTGACTTTC. The chain employs TRBV7-9 and TRBJ2-6; D is possibly TRBD1 or TRBD2 (5 bases each). The CDR3 extends over 18 amino acids. CDR1 is SEHNR, CDR2 FQNEAQ, per germline (reference sequence). V lost 7 bases to trimming and J lost 1 base, with 20 bases between them.

The sample holds many counts of this clonotype. This rearrangement joins TRBV11-3 to TRBJ2-5; D is unresolved. There are 15 residues in the CDR3. The germline gives CDR1 SGHNT, CDR2 YENEEA. V was clipped by 5 bases and J by 0 bases, with 13 bases between them. This CDR3 reads CASSPHLGYQETQYF. The DNA of the CDR3 is TGTGCCAGCAGCCCCCACCTGGGGTACCAAGAGACCCAGTACTTC.

At least ten counts were recorded for this clonotype. The chain joins TRBV27 to TRBJ2-7; D remains unclear. This CDR3 region has 15 residues. Germline V gene lookup returns CDR1 MNHEY and CDR2 SMNVEV (reference sequence). V gave up 3 bases and J gave up 1 base, with 13 bases separating them. The CDR3, as DNA: TGTGCCAGCAGTTTGGGCCGGGTCGGGTCCTACGAGCAGTACTTC. Protein sequence: CASSLGRVGSYEQYF.

This clonotype was counted at least ten times. The V call is TRBV7-2, the J call TRBJ1-1; 9 bases match TRBD1. Germline CDR1 reads SGHTA; CDR2 reads FQGNSA. This CDR3 is 15 amino acids long. V dropped 4 bases and J dropped 4; count of bases not matched to a gene: 7. CDR3 protein: CASSSPWTGVTEAFF. The CDR3 nucleotides are TGTGCCAGCAGCTCCCCTTGGACAGGGGTCACTGAAGCTTTCTTT.

This clonotype was found many times. CDR3 sequence (DNA): TGTGCCTGGAGTGTAAGGTCAGGGGGGTTTCAGTACTTC. It encodes CAWSVRSGGFQYF. The V gene is TRBV30, the J gene TRBJ2-4; TRBD1 is a possible D gene (7 bases). V was pared by 0 bases and J by 11 bases, with 14 bases between. Germline assignment: CDR1 GTSNPN and CDR2 SVGIG (reference sequence). CDR3 length: 13 residues. The full variable domain, rest sourced from reference TRBV30 and TRBJ2-4, is SQTIHQWPATLVQPVGSPLSLECTVEGTSNPNLYWYRQAAGRGLQLLFYSVGIGQISSEVPQNLSASRPQDRQFILSSKKLLLSDSGFYLCAWSVRSGGFQYFGAGTRLSVL.

Ten or more counts support this clonotype. This chain links TRBV18 with TRBJ1-1, with 9 bases fitting TRBD1. The CDR3 spans 15 residues. Germline-derived CDR1 and CDR2 are KGHSH and LQKENI. V trimming: 4 bases; J trimming: 2 bases; junction bases outside the gene matches: 5. The CDR3 protein is CASSLGQGRNTEAFF. The CDR3 coding sequence is TGTGCCAGCTCACTTGGACAGGGGCGTAACACTGAAGCTTTCTTT.

At least ten counts were recorded for this clonotype. The chain employs TRBV4-2 and TRBJ1-6; 7 positions match TRBD1. Germline V gene lookup returns CDR1 LGHNA and CDR2 YNFKEQ. The CDR3 totals 15 residues. Unmatched junction bases numbered 6, after V lost 0 bases and J lost 10 bases. The CDR3 region has the DNA TGTGCCAGCAGCCAAGAAAGAGGGGACAGCTCACCCCTCCACTTT. The encoded protein is CASSQERGDSSPLHF.

This clonotype was counted a few times. The chain recombines TRBV19 with TRBJ1-1; 10 nucleotides line up with TRBD1. V gave up 5 bases and J gave up 3 bases; unmatched junction bases: 9. CDR3 length: 16 amino acids. Germline V CDR1 and CDR2: LNHDA, SQIVND (reference sequence). The chain's CDR3 is CASSSRQGAGDTEAFF. CDR3 coding DNA: TGTGCCAGTAGTTCGCGACAGGGGGCGGGGGACACTGAAGCTTTCTTT. Full variable domain (remainder filled in from reference TRBV19 and TRBJ1-1): DGGITQSPKYLFRKEGQNVTLSCEQNLNHDAMYWYRQDPGQGLRLIYYSQIVNDFQKGDIAEGYSVSREKKESFPLTVTSAQKNPTAFYLCASSSRQGAGDTEAFFGQGTRLTVV.

This clonotype was recorded at least ten times. V gene TRBV24-1 combines with J gene TRBJ2-5; D uncertain. V dropped 5 bases and J dropped 5 bases, with 11 bases sitting between them. CDR3 size: 13 residues. Per germline, CDR1 KGHDR and CDR2 SFDVKD. CDR3 nucleotide sequence: TGTGCCACCAGTGGAGGCCTAACGGAGACCCAGTACTTC. Protein sequence: CATSGGLTETQYF.

There are a few counts of this clonotype. This chain uses TRBV20-1 with TRBJ1-3, with 7 bases aligning to TRBD1. The CDR3 covers 15 residues. Germline V lookup: CDR1 DFQATT, CDR2 SNEGSKA (reference sequence). With V trimmed by 0 bases and J by 2 bases, 4 bases remained unmatched. The CDR3 coding sequence is TGCAGTGCTAGAGACCCCAGGGGGGCTGGAAACACCATATATTTT. Translation: CSARDPRGAGNTIYF.

Only a few counts were recorded for this clonotype. The chain links TRBV5-4 to TRBJ1-2; D is ambiguous. CDR3 length: 12 amino acids. Trimming cost V 4 bases and J 8 bases, with 12 bases left between them. Looked up from germline, CDR1 is SGHNT and CDR2 is YYREEE (reference sequence). CDR3 coding DNA: TGTGCCAGCAGCCCCGGGCCCGAGGGCTACACCTTC. Translation: CASSPGPEGYTF.

The chain uses TRBV3-1 and TRBJ2-5; D may be TRBD2 (7 bases). The CDR3 runs 16 residues. V was clipped by 2 bases and J by 5 bases, with 18 bases between them. The germline V gene has CDR1 LGHDT and CDR2 YNNKEL (reference sequence). The CDR3, as DNA: TGTGCCAGCAGCCAACGAGGGGGGGGACTCTGGGAGACCCAGTACTTC. Residues: CASSQRGGGLWETQYF.

This clonotype was counted a few times. CDR3 residues: CASSAETGIGSPLHF. In nucleotides, the CDR3 is TGTGCCAGCAGCGCGGAGACAGGGATCGGTTCACCCCTCCACTTT. The V gene is TRBV9, the J gene TRBJ1-6, with 7 bases lining up with TRBD1. The V gene's germline CDR1 is SGDLS and CDR2 YYNGEE. This CDR3 has 15 residues. The trim removed 3 bases at V and 9 bases at J, leaving 9 bases unmatched.

This clonotype was counted ten times or more. This chain's CDR3 is CASSPGRTNADTQYF. DNA for the CDR3: TGTGCCAGCAGCCCGGGACGAACCAACGCAGATACGCAGTATTTT. The chain combines TRBV7-9 with TRBJ2-3; D possibly matches TRBD1 or TRBD2 (5 bases each). The germline CDR1 and CDR2 sequences are SEHNR and FQNEAQ (reference sequence). Trimming left V 5 bases short and J 4 bases short, with 16 bases between. This CDR3 has 15 residues.